This TCR beta chain was observed in a study of T cell responses to AZD1222 COVID-19 vaccine. Overall study context: Second-dose timings of about 4 or about 12 weeks were pooled. Notes on the study in general: Seropositive status at baseline applied to only 6 or 7 AZD1222 recipients.

Measured with immunoSEQ multiplex PCR; TCRdb has only the in-frame clones, and not every one. The sample contains 87,000 or so clones, less than 90% of which appear only once. As to this clone: No antigen is known for it.

Germline loops: CDR1 LNHDA, CDR2 SQIVND (reference sequence). The V gene end was trimmed by 6 bases and the J gene end by 4 bases; junction bases not matched to a gene: 5. This CDR3 comprises 13 residues. V is TRBV19 and J is TRBJ1-1; 7 nucleotides line up with TRBD1. The sequence came from an adult in good health. The sample was peripheral blood, taken on day 0 of AZD1222 vaccination. As DNA, the CDR3 is TGTGCCAGTAGACCCCGGGACAGCACTGAAGCTTTCTTT. Its protein product is CASRPRDSTEAFF. Drawing the rest from reference TRBV19 and TRBJ1-1, the complete variable domain is DGGITQSPKYLFRKEGQNVTLSCEQNLNHDAMYWYRQDPGQGLRLIYYSQIVNDFQKGDIAEGYSVSREKKESFPLTVTSAQKNPTAFYLCASRPRDSTEAFFGQGTRLTVV.